The 27 T cell receptor beta chains listed next were all sequenced from one sample in a study of monozygotic twins with inflammatory bowel disease. Each CDR3 protein gets one entry in TCRdb, which reprocessed the 5' RACE reads and gives no DNA. The sample table sets out around 380,000 distinct CDR3 sequences. Source material: blood. The source of these receptors is a human donor with ulcerative colitis or Crohn's disease, or a healthy co-twin of an affected twin (not recorded which).

The chain combines TRBV5-1 with TRBJ2-1; TCRdb's D call, TRBD2, is unchecked because there is no DNA. The CDR3 covers 18 residues. Germline loops: CDR1 SGHRS, CDR2 YFSETQ. CDR3 in amino acids: CASSSAGLAGGPYNEQFF.

J is TRBJ1-4 and V is TRBV18; the TRBD1 assignment by TCRdb is unverifiable without DNA. CDR1 is KGHSH, CDR2 LQKENI, per germline. The CDR3 has 15 amino acids. The CDR3 sequence is CASSPRWQGGEKLFF.

J is TRBJ2-5 and V is TRBV5-1. The CDR3 consists of 13 residues. Germline CDR1 is SGHRS and CDR2 is YFSETQ. The CDR3 sequence: CASSLSSQETQYF.

The chain joins TRBV6-5 to TRBJ2-2. Germline loops: CDR1 MNHEY, CDR2 SVGAGI. The length of the CDR3 is 14 residues. The CDR3 loop is CASSYSSVTGELFF.

The rearrangement uses TRBV5-1 and TRBJ1-1. There are 17 residues in the CDR3. CDR1 and CDR2 from the germline V gene are SGHRS and YFSETQ. The CDR3 loop is CASSLGFGGFGLTEAFF.

This chain uses TRBV7-8 with TRBJ2-1; the D call from TCRdb, TRBD1, cannot be confirmed without DNA. CDR3 length: 16 amino acids. From germline, CDR1 is SGHVS and CDR2 FQNEAQ. This CDR3 is CASSLRLGQGYNEQFF.

The chain recombines TRBV7-2 with TRBJ1-2; the D call of TRBD1 rests on TCRdb alone, since no DNA is present to check it. CDR1 is SGHTA and CDR2 is FQGNSA in the germline V gene. CDR3 length equals 13 residues. CDR3 loop: CASSQTGSRGYTF.

The gene calls are TRBV5-1 and TRBJ1-6; lacking DNA, the TRBD1 call made by TCRdb goes unchecked. Germline V lookup: CDR1 SGHRS, CDR2 YFSETQ. The CDR3 contains 15 residues. The CDR3 loop reads CASSLGQGTNSPLHF.

The CDR3 here is CASSQETPAGESYEQYF. This chain connects TRBV4-3 to TRBJ2-7; the D call of TRBD1 rests on TCRdb alone, since no DNA is present to check it. This CDR3 has 17 residues. Germline V gives CDR1 LGHNA, CDR2 YSLEER.

V usage is TRBV14 and J usage is TRBJ2-2; TCRdb outputs TRBD2, but without DNA this stays unchecked. Germline CDR1 and CDR2: SGHDN and FVKESK. The CDR3 consists of 18 residues. The CDR3 is CASSQERLAGGPAGELFF.

The chain recombines TRBV20-1 with TRBJ2-6; TCRdb picks TRBD1, but there is no DNA to check that call. There are 13 residues in the CDR3. Germline V lookup: CDR1 DFQATT, CDR2 SNEGSKA (reference sequence). CDR3 amino acids: CSADPGPTNVLTF.

V and J are TRBV15 and TRBJ2-5. Looked up from germline, CDR1 is LNHNV and CDR2 is YYDKDF (reference sequence). The CDR3 is 15 residues long. Here the CDR3 reads CATSREQSYQETQYF.

This sequence joins TRBV6-6 and TRBJ1-2; absent DNA, TCRdb's TRBD1 call cannot be checked. Germline loops: CDR1 MNHNY, CDR2 SVGAGI (reference sequence). The CDR3 extends over 14 amino acids. CDR3 amino acids: CASSYPDRDYGYTF.

V is TRBV29-1 and J is TRBJ2-1; checking the TCRdb D call of TRBD2 is not possible without DNA. Germline-derived CDR1 and CDR2 are SQVTM and ANQGSEA. CDR3 length: 14 residues. The chain's CDR3 is CSGGRGAGGNEQFF.

V gene TRBV10-3 combines with J gene TRBJ2-3; TCRdb's D call of TRBD2 is untestable without DNA. Germline values: CDR1 ENHRY, CDR2 SYGVKD. The CDR3 runs 13 residues. CDR3: CATSAGVADTQYF.

The CDR3 sequence is CASSLATSQSSYNEQFF. This chain connects TRBV5-1 to TRBJ2-1; TCRdb selects TRBD2, and the lack of DNA leaves this call unchecked. The CDR3 consists of 17 residues. The germline V gene has CDR1 SGHRS and CDR2 YFSETQ.

The V call is TRBV20-1, the J call TRBJ2-1; TCRdb's D gene call, TRBD2, goes unchecked for lack of DNA. In germline, CDR1 is DFQATT, CDR2 SNEGSKA (reference sequence). The CDR3 loop spans 12 amino acids. The CDR3 loop is CSAVGLGAEQFF.

The chain recombines TRBV7-9 with TRBJ2-7; the D call from TCRdb, TRBD1, cannot be confirmed without DNA. CDR3 length: 15 amino acids. Per germline, CDR1 SEHNR and CDR2 FQNEAQ (reference sequence). This CDR3 reads CASSQTGGRTYEQYF.

The V and J genes are TRBV11-3 and TRBJ1-1; TCRdb calls TRBD1, which cannot be checked without DNA. The CDR3 covers 13 residues. CDR1 is SGHNT and CDR2 is YENEEA in the germline V gene. The CDR3 sequence is CASSLSGSGVAFF.

The J gene is TRBJ2-2, the V gene TRBV29-1; TCRdb's assignment of TRBD2 cannot be checked, as there is no DNA. CDR3 length: 15 amino acids. Germline CDR1 reads SQVTM; CDR2 reads ANQGSEA. CDR3 residues: CSVGLAGGSTGELFF.

The chain recombines TRBV9 with TRBJ2-7; the D gene TCRdb calls, TRBD1, cannot be checked with no DNA. The CDR3 covers 15 residues. Germline assignment: CDR1 SGDLS and CDR2 YYNGEE. The CDR3 protein is CASRATWTGAYEQYF.

The rearrangement uses TRBV10-3 and TRBJ1-2; no DNA is available, so the TRBD1 call from TCRdb remains unchecked. Germline CDR1 is ENHRY and CDR2 is SYGVKD. CDR3 length equals 14 residues. CDR3 loop: CAISEVQDNYGYTF.

V usage is TRBV5-1 and J usage is TRBJ1-2; the TCRdb D gene call, TRBD1, has no DNA to confirm it. The CDR3 consists of 14 residues. Germline V gene lookup returns CDR1 SGHRS and CDR2 YFSETQ. The CDR3 loop reads CASSLITGDYGYTF.

The rearrangement uses TRBV15 and TRBJ2-5. This CDR3 is 13 amino acids long. Germline V gene lookup returns CDR1 LNHNV and CDR2 YYDKDF (reference sequence). The CDR3 reads CATSRGPFETQYF.

This chain connects TRBV6-1 to TRBJ2-1. Germline V gene sequence: CDR1 MNHNS, CDR2 SASEGT. The CDR3 has 14 amino acids. Here the CDR3 reads CASSVLQDYNEQFF.

The chain is built from TRBV10-3 and TRBJ1-1; TCRdb's D call of TRBD1 is untestable without DNA. The CDR3 totals 14 residues. Germline lookup yields CDR1 ENHRY and CDR2 SYGVKD. This chain's CDR3 is CAISADRAYTEAFF.

This sequence joins TRBV29-1 and TRBJ1-4; as DNA is missing, the TRBD1 call by TCRdb cannot be tested. The CDR3 loop spans 16 amino acids. Per the germline V gene, CDR1 is SQVTM and CDR2 is ANQGSEA. The CDR3 sequence is CSVQGGGQGTNEKLFF.